This is a list of T cell receptor beta chains from one sample in a study of stem cell transplantation in POMP-related autoinflammatory disease. Clones were read by immunoSEQ multiplex PCR, and TCRdb kept only the in-frame ones, dropping some. This table holds 9,500 to 14,000 clones, 70% to 90% found once. The material sequenced was CD8+ T cells from PBMCs, taken before stem cell transplantation. Receptors originate from a human donor with POMP-related autoinflammation and immune dysregulation (PRAID). The CDR3 runs from the conserved cysteine through the conserved F or W. The D gene is left open where the match is weak.

>TRBV7-9|NA|TRBJ2-5
CASSLVGETQYF
>TRBV7-9|NA|TRBJ2-1
CASSLELGGNEQFF
>TRBV4-1|TRBD1|TRBJ1-2
CASSPRIVDRVDGYTF
>TRBV2|TRBD1|TRBJ1-6
CASIPRTGLSLNSPLHF
>TRBV5-8|TRBD1|TRBJ1-6
CASSTNRGLGNSPLHF
>TRBV9|NA|TRBJ1-1
CASSVGGTGEAFF
>TRBV10-3|NA|TRBJ1-4
CAITLHGKEISNEKLFF
>TRBV11-2|NA|TRBJ2-3
CASSLAGGATDTQYF
>TRBV29-1|TRBD2|TRBJ2-2
CSVAIAGEFGELFF
>TRBV11-2|NA|TRBJ1-1
CASVGEDTEAFF
>TRBV9|NA|TRBJ2-3
CASSVGRADTQYF
>TRBV27|TRBD1|TRBJ2-1
CASSLKPGQGPYNEQFF
>TRBV5-1|TRBD2|TRBJ2-1
CASSKTSGNYNEQFF
>TRBV9|TRBD2|TRBJ2-5
CASSAGTSGLETQYF
>TRBV19|TRBD1|TRBJ1-5
CASIRGPNSNQPQHF
>TRBV30|TRBD1|TRBJ2-7
CAWGTGTGTPGEQYF
>TRBV19|NA|TRBJ1-1
CASTVTAGGDTEAFF
>TRBV29-1|NA|TRBJ2-3
CSVEDPPGADTQYF
>TRBV28|TRBD2|TRBJ2-7
CASSPGLAGFLPYEQYF
>TRBV19|NA|TRBJ1-1
CASSMEMNTEAFF
>TRBV9|NA|TRBJ1-6
CASSGGVMGNSPLHF
>TRBV11-2|TRBD2|TRBJ2-7
CASSLDGTSGVNYEQYF